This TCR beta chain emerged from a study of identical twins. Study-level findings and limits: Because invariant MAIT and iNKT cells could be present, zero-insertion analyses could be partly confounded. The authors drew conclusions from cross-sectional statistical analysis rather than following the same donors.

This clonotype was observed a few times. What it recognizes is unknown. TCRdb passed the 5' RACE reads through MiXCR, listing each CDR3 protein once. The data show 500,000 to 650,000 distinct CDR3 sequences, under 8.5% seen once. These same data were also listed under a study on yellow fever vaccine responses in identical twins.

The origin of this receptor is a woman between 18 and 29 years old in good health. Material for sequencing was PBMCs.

As DNA, the CDR3 is TGCAGTGCTCAAAAGGGCGGGGTTGGCCGAGAGACCCAGTACTTC. It translates to CSAQKGGVGRETQYF. The chain uses TRBV20-1 and TRBJ2-5; D might be TRBD2 (6 bases). V was clipped by 5 bases and J by 4 bases, with 20 bases between them. There are 15 residues in the CDR3. The germline CDR1 and CDR2 sequences are DFQATT and SNEGSKA (reference sequence).